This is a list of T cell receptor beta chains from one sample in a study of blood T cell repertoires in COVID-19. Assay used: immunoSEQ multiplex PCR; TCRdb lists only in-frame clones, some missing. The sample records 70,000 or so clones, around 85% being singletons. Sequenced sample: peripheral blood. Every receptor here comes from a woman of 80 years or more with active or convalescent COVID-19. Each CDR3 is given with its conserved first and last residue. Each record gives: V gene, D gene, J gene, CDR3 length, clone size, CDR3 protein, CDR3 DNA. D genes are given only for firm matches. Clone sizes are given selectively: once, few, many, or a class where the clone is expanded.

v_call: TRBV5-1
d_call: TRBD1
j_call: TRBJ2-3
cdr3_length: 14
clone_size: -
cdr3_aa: CASSYGQGRDTQYF
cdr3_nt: TGCGCCAGCAGCTATGGACAGGGACGAGATACGCAGTATTTT

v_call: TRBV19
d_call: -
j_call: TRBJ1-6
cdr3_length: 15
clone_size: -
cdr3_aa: CASSPASSYNSPLHF
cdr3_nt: TGTGCCAGTAGCCCGGCTAGCTCCTATAATTCACCCCTCCACTTT

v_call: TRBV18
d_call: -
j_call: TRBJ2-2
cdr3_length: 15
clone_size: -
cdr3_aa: CASSSANTGTGELFF
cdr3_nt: TGTGCCAGCTCAAGCGCTAATACCGGCACCGGGGAGCTGTTTTTT

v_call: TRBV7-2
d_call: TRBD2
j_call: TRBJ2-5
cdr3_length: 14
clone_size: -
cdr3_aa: CASTSGGAQETQYF
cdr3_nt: TGTGCCAGCACTAGCGGGGGGGCGCAAGAGACCCAGTACTTC

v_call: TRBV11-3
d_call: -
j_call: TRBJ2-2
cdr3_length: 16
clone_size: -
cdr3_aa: CASSLIPGQDTGELFF
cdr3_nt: TGTGCCAGCAGCCTTATACCGGGACAAGACACCGGGGAGCTGTTTTTT

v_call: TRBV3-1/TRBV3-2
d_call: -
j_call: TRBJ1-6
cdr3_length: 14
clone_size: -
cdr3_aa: CASSQGGGNSPLHF
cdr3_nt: TGTGCCAGCAGCCAAGGAGGGGGAAATTCACCCCTCCACTTT

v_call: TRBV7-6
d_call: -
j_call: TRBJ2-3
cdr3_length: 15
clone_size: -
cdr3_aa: CASSSLARSTDTQYF
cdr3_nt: TGTGCCAGCAGCTCCCTAGCGCGCAGCACAGATACGCAGTATTTT

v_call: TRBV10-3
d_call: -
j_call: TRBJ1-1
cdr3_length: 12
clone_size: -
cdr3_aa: CAISSEPSEAFF
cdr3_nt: TGTGCCATCTCGAGTGAGCCTTCTGAAGCTTTCTTT

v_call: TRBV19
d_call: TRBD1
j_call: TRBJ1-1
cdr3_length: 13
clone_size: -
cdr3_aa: CASSQGALTEAFF
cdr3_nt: TGTGCCAGTAGCCAGGGGGCCCTGACTGAAGCTTTCTTT

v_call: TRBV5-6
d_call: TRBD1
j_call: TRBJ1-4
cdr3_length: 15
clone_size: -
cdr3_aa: CASSLVGTGHEKLFF
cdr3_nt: TGTGCCAGCAGCTTGGTCGGGACAGGCCACGAAAAACTGTTTTTT

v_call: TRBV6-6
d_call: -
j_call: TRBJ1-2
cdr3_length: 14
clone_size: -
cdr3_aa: CASSFYDRDKLYTF
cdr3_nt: TGTGCCAGCAGTTTTTACGACCGGGACAAACTATACACCTTC

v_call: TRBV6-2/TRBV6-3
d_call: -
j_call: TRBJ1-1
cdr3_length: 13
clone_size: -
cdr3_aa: CASSPYRNTEAFF
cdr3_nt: TGTGCCAGCAGCCCTTACAGGAACACTGAAGCTTTCTTT

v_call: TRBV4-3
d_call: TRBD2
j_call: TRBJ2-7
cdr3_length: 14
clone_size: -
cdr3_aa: CASSQDGGVYEQYF
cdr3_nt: TGCGCCAGCAGCCAAGACGGGGGGGTTTACGAGCAGTACTTC

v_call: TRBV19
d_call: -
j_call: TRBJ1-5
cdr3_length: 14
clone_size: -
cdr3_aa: CASSTQGRGQPQHF
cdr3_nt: TGTGCCAGTAGTACTCAGGGGAGGGGTCAGCCCCAGCATTTT

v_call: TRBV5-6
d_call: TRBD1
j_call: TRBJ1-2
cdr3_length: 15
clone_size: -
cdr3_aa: CASSLAAGGTYGYTF
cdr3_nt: TGTGCCAGCAGCTTGGCCGCAGGGGGTACCTATGGCTACACCTTC

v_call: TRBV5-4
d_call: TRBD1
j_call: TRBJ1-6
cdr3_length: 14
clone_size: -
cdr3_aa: CASSWGQGNSPLHF
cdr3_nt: TGTGCCAGCAGCTGGGGACAGGGTAATTCACCCCTCCACTTT

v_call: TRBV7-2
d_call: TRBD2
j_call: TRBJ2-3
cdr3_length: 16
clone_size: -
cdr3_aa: CASSPPLAASTDTQYF
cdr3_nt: TGTGCCAGCTCCCCCCCACTAGCGGCTAGCACAGATACGCAGTATTTT

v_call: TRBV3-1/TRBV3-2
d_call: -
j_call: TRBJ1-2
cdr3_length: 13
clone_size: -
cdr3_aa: CASSQAQVYGYTF
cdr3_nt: TGTGCCAGCAGCCAAGCGCAGGTCTATGGCTACACCTTC

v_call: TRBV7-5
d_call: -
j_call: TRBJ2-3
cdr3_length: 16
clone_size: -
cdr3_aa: CARSCPGEGLSDTQYF
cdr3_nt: TGTGCCAGAAGCTGCCCGGGAGAGGGCTTGAGCGATACGCAGTATTTT

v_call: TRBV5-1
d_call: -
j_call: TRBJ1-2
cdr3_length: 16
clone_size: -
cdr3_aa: CASSYSPGEGNYGYTF
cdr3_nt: TGCGCCAGCAGTTACTCTCCGGGGGAAGGGAACTATGGCTACACCTTC

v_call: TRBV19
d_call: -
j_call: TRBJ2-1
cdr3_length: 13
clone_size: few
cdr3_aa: CASSALRVDEQFF
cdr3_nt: TGTGCCAGTAGTGCCCTCAGGGTGGATGAGCAGTTCTTC

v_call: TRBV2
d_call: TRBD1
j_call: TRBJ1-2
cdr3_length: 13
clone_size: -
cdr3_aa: CASSWDRESGYTF
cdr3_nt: TGTGCCAGCAGTTGGGACAGGGAAAGCGGCTACACCTTC

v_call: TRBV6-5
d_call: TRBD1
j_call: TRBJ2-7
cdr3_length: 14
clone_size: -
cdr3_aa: CASRARTGANEQYF
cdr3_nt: TGTGCCAGCAGGGCCCGGACAGGGGCAAACGAGCAGTACTTC

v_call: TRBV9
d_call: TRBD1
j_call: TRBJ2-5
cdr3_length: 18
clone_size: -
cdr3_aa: CASSVEGWGDRGQETQYF
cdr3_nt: TGTGCCAGCAGCGTAGAGGGATGGGGAGACAGGGGCCAAGAGACCCAGTACTTC

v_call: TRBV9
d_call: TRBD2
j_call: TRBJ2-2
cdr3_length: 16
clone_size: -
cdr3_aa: CASSPGLAGGAGELFF
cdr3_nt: TGTGCCAGCAGTCCAGGACTAGCGGGGGGAGCCGGGGAGCTGTTTTTT

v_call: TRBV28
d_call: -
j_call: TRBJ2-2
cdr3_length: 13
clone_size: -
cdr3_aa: CATRRQGTGELFF
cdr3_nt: TGTGCCACCAGAAGACAAGGCACCGGGGAGCTGTTTTTT

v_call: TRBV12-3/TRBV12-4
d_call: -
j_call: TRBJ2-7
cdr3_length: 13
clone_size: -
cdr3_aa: CASSFAGLFEQYF
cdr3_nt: TGTGCCAGCAGTTTTGCAGGGCTCTTTGAGCAGTACTTC

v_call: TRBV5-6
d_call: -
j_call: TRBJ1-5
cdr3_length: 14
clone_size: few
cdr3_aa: CASSLKQGGLPQHF
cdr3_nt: TGTGCCAGCAGCTTAAAACAGGGAGGGTTGCCCCAGCATTTT

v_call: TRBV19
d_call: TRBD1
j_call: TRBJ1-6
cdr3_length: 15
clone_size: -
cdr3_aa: CASSASGTENSPLHF
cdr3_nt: TGTGCCAGTTCGGCCTCCGGGACAGAGAATTCACCCCTCCACTTT

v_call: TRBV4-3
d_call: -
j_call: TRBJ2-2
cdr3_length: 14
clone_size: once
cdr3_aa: CASSQAINTGELFF
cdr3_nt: TGCGCCAGCAGCCAAGCCATTAACACCGGGGAGCTGTTTTTT

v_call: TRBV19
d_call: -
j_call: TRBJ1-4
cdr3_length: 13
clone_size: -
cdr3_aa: CASNPPGYEKLFF
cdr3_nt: TGTGCCAGTAACCCACCAGGATATGAAAAACTGTTTTTT

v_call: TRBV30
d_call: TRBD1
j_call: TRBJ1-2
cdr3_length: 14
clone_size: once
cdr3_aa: CAWSVADRGVGYTF
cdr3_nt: TGTGCCTGGAGTGTAGCGGACAGGGGTGTTGGCTACACCTTC

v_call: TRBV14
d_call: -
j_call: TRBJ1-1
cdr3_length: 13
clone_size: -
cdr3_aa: CASSQMEYTEAFF
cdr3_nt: TGTGCCAGCAGCCAAATGGAGTACACTGAAGCTTTCTTT

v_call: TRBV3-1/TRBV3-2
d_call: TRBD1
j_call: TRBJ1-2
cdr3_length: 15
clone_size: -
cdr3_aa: CASSQDVTGNRGYTF
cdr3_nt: TGTGCCAGCAGCCAAGACGTGACAGGGAATAGGGGCTACACCTTC

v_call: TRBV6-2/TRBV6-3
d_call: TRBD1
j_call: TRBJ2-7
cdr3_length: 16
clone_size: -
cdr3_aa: CASSYTRGPGVYEQYF
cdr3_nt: TGTGCCAGCAGTTACACCAGGGGGCCAGGGGTCTACGAGCAGTACTTC

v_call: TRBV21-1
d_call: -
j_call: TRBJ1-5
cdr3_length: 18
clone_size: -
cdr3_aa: CASSENGGDRGANQPQHF
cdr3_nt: TGTGCCAGCAGCGAAAACGGGGGAGACAGGGGAGCCAATCAGCCCCAGCATTTT

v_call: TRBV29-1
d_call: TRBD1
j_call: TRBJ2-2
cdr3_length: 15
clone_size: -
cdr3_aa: CSLEGTGERTGELFF
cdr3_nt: TGCAGCCTAGAGGGGACAGGGGAACGAACCGGGGAGCTGTTTTTT

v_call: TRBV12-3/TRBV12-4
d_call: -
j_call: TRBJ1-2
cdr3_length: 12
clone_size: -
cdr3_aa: CASSFNRDGYTF
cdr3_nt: TGTGCCAGCAGTTTTAACAGGGATGGCTACACCTTC

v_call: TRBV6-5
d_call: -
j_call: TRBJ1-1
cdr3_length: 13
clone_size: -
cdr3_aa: CASNRTPNTEAFF
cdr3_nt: TGTGCCAGCAATAGGACACCGAACACTGAAGCTTTCTTT

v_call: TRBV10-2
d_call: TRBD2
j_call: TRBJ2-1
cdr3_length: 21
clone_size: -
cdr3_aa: CASSDPEGAGPTYSPYNEQFF
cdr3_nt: TGCGCCAGCAGTGACCCTGAGGGAGCGGGGCCAACCTATTCACCCTACAATGAGCAGTTCTTC

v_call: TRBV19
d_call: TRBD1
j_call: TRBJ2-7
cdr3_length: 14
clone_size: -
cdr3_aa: CASSGQGSTYEQYF
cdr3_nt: TGTGCCAGTAGTGGACAGGGTTCCACCTACGAGCAGTACTTC

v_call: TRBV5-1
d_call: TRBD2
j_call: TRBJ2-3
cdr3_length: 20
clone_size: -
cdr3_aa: CASSFLGGTSGSGSTDTQYF
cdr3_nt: TGCGCCAGCAGCTTTTTAGGGGGGACTAGCGGGTCGGGTTCCACAGATACGCAGTATTTT